This T cell receptor (beta chain) emerged from a study of identical twins. Whole-study results and caveats: Modelling underestimated the level of out-of-frame TCR alpha sharing observed in monozygotic twins.

MiXCR, run by TCRdb on the 5' RACE reads, gives a single entry per CDR3 protein. This table holds around 490,000 distinct CDR3 sequences, roughly an eighth found once. The trim removed 1 base at V and 2 bases at J, leaving 5 bases unmatched. This CDR3 has 17 residues. In germline, CDR1 is LGHDT, CDR2 YNNKEL (reference sequence). On this clonotype itself: Its antigen is as yet unknown.

This sample also appeared in a second study, on yellow fever vaccine responses in identical twins.

The chain joins TRBV3-1 to TRBJ2-1; TRBD2 matches 10 bases. Sequencing was performed on CD4+ T cells sorted from blood. This TCR derives from a woman aged 18-29 years in good health. This chain's CDR3 is CASSQVGGTSAYNEQFF. The CDR3 nucleotides read TGTGCCAGCAGCCAAGTGGGGGGGACTAGCGCCTACAATGAGCAGTTCTTC.